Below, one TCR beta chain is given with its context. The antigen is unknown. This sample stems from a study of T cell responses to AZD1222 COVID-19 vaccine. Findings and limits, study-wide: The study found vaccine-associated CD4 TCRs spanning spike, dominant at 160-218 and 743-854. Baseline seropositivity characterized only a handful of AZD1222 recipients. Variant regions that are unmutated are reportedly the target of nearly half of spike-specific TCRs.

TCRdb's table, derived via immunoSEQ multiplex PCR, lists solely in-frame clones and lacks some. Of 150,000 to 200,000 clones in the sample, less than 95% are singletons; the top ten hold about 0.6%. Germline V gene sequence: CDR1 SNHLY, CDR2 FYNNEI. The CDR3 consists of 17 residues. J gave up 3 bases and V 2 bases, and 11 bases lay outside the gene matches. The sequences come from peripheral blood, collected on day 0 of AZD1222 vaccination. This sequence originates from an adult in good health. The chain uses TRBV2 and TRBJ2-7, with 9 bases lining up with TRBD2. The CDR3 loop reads CASSETPPSGTRYEQYF. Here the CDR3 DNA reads TGTGCCAGCAGTGAAACCCCCCCTAGCGGGACCCGCTACGAGCAGTACTTC. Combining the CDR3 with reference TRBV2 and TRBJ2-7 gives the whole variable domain EPEVTQTPSHQVTQMGQEVILRCVPISNHLYFYWYRQILGQKVEFLVSFYNNEISEKSEIFDDQFSVERPDGSNFTLKIRSTKLEDSAMYFCASSETPPSGTRYEQYFGPGTRLTVT.